Listed below are T cell receptor beta chains from one sample, sequenced in a study of a mutant IDH1 vaccine in newly diagnosed glioma. These receptors' antigens are unknown. Generated by immunoSEQ multiplex PCR, the TCRdb table keeps only in-frame clones and is missing some. The sample has approximately 70,000 clones, roughly 84% seen once; the top ten hold about 14%. The sample consisted of PBMCs, taken from a glioma patient whose treatment included an IDH1 peptide vaccine. These TCRs come from a man between 18 and 29 years old with glioma. Each CDR3 is given with its conserved first and last residue. The D gene is left open where the match is weak. Clone sizes are given selectively: once, few, many, or a class where the clone is expanded.

>once|TRBJ2-7|TRBV4-2|NA
TGTGCCAGCAGCCAAACCGGGACCCCCTCCTACGAGCAGTACTTC
CASSQTGTPSYEQYF
>NA|TRBJ1-6|TRBV7-2|NA
TGTGCCAGCAGCTTAGCCCGGAGTTCACCCCTCCACTTT
CASSLARSSPLHF
>NA|TRBJ1-1|TRBV5-8|NA
TGTGCCAGCAGCTCCCCGCGGGGCGCAACCGCTGAAGCTTTCTTT
CASSSPRGATAEAFF
>NA|TRBJ1-2|TRBV16|NA
TGTGCCAGCAGCCAATCCGTAATGGGGACGGGCGGCTACACCTTC
CASSQSVMGTGGYTF
>NA|TRBJ2-5|TRBV29-1|NA
TGCAGCGTTTTTAGACGAGAGACCCAGTACTTC
CSVFRRETQYF
>NA|TRBJ1-1|TRBV19|TRBD1
TGTGCCAGTAGTCTTGACAGGGGGTCTGAAGCTTTCTTT
CASSLDRGSEAFF
>NA|TRBJ2-1|TRBV21-1|NA
TGTGCCAGCAGGGTCCGACTAGCGGGAGGGCGGAATGAGCAGTTCTTC
CASRVRLAGGRNEQFF
>NA|TRBJ2-3|TRBV10-3|TRBD2
TGTGCCATCAGTGAGAGGCTAGCGGGGATCTCTAGCACAGATACGCAGTATTTT
CAISERLAGISSTDTQYF
>NA|TRBJ1-5|TRBV12-5|NA
TGTGCTAGTGGTTTGGGGGGGGAACAGCCCCAGCATTTT
CASGLGGEQPQHF
>NA|TRBJ1-1|TRBV5-1|NA
TGCGCCAGCAGCTTGTGGGGCGGGGGGGGCACTGAAGCTTTCTTT
CASSLWGGGGTEAFF
>NA|TRBJ1-1|TRBV7-2|NA
TGTGCCAGCAGCGACCTGCGACCGCCGAACACTGAAGCTTTCTTT
CASSDLRPPNTEAFF
>NA|TRBJ1-2|TRBV7-2|NA
TGTGCCAGCAGCCCCAGGGGAGTACATTATGGCTACACCTTC
CASSPRGVHYGYTF
>NA|TRBJ2-5|TRBV9|NA
TGTGCCAGCAGCTCTCGGCCGTATGCGGCGCCCCAGTACTTC
CASSSRPYAAPQYF
>NA|TRBJ1-3|TRBV6-4|NA
TGTGCCAGCAGGGCCCACTCTCACACCAGCTCTGGAAACACCATATATTTT
CASRAHSHTSSGNTIYF
>NA|TRBJ2-1|TRBV7-3|TRBD2
TGTGCCAGCAGTCTTAGCGGGAGCTACAATGAGCAGTTCTTC
CASSLSGSYNEQFF
>NA|TRBJ2-5|TRBV11-2|NA
TGTGCCAGCAGCGCCACTAGGACAGAACAAGAGACCCAGTACTTC
CASSATRTEQETQYF
>NA|TRBJ1-2|TRBV7-2|TRBD1
TGTGCCAGCAGACCTACCGGGACAGGGAGGGATGGCTACACCTTC
CASRPTGTGRDGYTF
>medium-sized|TRBJ1-2|TRBV11-2|NA
TGTGCCAGCAGCTTCCTTGGCTCGGGGAACTATGGCTACACCTTC
CASSFLGSGNYGYTF
>large|TRBJ1-5|TRBV7-9|TRBD1
TGTGCCAGCAGCTTGGGCACAGGGGATCTGGGTGAGCCCCAGCATTTT
CASSLGTGDLGEPQHF
>NA|TRBJ2-1|TRBV10-2|TRBD2
TGCGCCAGCAGTGAGCGACTAGCGGTCCCCAATGAGCAGTTCTTC
CASSERLAVPNEQFF
>NA|TRBJ2-7|TRBV19|TRBD2
TGTGCCAGTGCCTATAGCGGGAGGAGCTACGAGCAGTACTTC
CASAYSGRSYEQYF
>NA|TRBJ2-1|TRBV19|TRBD2
TGTGCCAGTAGTTCCGGGACTAGCGGGGGGTCTGGGAAGCAGTTCTTC
CASSSGTSGGSGKQFF
>NA|TRBJ1-2|TRBV5-4|NA
TGTGCCAGCAGCCTGCGGTTAGGGGGGACTTTAGACAGGTACTACACCTTC
CASSLRLGGTLDRYYTF
>few|TRBJ1-1|TRBV19|NA
TGTGCCAGTAGTGAGGGATATCTCACTGAAGCTTTCTTT
CASSEGYLTEAFF
>NA|TRBJ2-5|TRBV4-3|NA
TGCGCCAGCAGCGAAGGGGTAGGGGAGACCCAGTACTTC
CASSEGVGETQYF